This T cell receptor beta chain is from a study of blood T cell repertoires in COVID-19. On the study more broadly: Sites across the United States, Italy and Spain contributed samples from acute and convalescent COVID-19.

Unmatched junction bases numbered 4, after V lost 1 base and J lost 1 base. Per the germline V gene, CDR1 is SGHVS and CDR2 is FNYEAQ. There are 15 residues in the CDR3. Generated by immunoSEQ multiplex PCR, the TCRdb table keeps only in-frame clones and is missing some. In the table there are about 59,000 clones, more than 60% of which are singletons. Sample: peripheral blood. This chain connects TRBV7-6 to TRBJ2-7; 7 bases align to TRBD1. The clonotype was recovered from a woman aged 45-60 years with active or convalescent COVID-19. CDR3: CASSLEPGGSYEQYF. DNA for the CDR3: TGTGCCAGCAGCTTAGAGCCAGGGGGTTCCTACGAGCAGTACTTC.